This entry describes one T cell receptor (beta chain). The antigen is not known. Trimming pared 3 bases from V and 6 bases from J, leaving 10 bases between. The CDR3 runs 13 residues. Germline-derived CDR1 and CDR2 are SGHKS and YYEKEE (reference sequence). Here immunoSEQ multiplex PCR was the method, and the copy in TCRdb shows in-frame clones only, minus some. The table lists 91,000 or so clones, 88% of them singletons. The data originate from a study of identifying expanded T cells in peripheral blood. During the collection period, no donor immune events like infections were recorded. Points from the study as a whole: Technical replicates showed around 1.2 changed clones; two weeks 15 to 20; four weeks 19. Variance in clone template counts between roughly 2-week samples significantly increased with total template count across all healthy donors.

J is TRBJ1-5 and V is TRBV5-5, with D perhaps TRBD1 (6 bases). The sequencing sample was made of blood. The receptor was isolated from a person aged 18-70 years in good health. CDR3 nucleotides: TGTGCCAGCAGCTCCGGACAGTCTCAGCCCCAGCATTTT. This sequence encodes CASSSGQSQPQHF.